These 21 T cell receptor beta chains were all obtained from the same sample, sequenced in a study of CD8 T cells in ankylosing spondylitis. From the 5' RACE reads, TCRdb called clonotypes with MiXCR, one entry per CDR3 protein. This sample yields 300,000 to 400,000 distinct CDR3 sequences, of which about 15% are seen a single time; around 0.99% belongs to the top ten. Sequences were obtained from blood, either unsorted or a sorted T cell fraction (not recorded which). The receptors come from a male donor with ankylosing spondylitis or in good health (not recorded which).

The V call is TRBV27, the J call TRBJ2-1; D unresolved. Looked up from germline, CDR1 is MNHEY and CDR2 is SMNVEV (reference sequence). V was pared by 3 bases and J by 9 bases, with 18 bases between. This CDR3 comprises 15 residues. CDR3 in amino acids: CASSFGGKRYGEQFF. DNA for the CDR3: TGTGCCAGCAGTTTCGGTGGGAAACGGTACGGTGAGCAGTTCTTC.

This clonotype was seen ten or more times. The chain combines TRBV5-5 with TRBJ2-3; weak D call: TRBD2 (6 bases). This CDR3 comprises 15 residues. Per germline, CDR1 SGHKS and CDR2 YYEKEE (reference sequence). Trimming pared 3 bases from V and 3 bases from J, leaving 14 bases between. The CDR3 coding sequence is TGTGCCAGCAGCTGGGACGGGACTGTTACAGATACGCAGTATTTT. It specifies CASSWDGTVTDTQYF.

The V call is TRBV5-1, the J call TRBJ1-2; no reliable D call. V lost 0 bases and J 6 bases, leaving 15 bases between the germline ends. This CDR3 has 15 amino acids. The germline V gene has CDR1 SGHRS and CDR2 YFSETQ. CDR3 sequence (DNA): TGCGCCAGCAGCTTGGATGGGGTTGTGGTTGATGGCTACACCTTC. It encodes CASSLDGVVVDGYTF.

This clonotype came up a few times. The chain uses TRBV3-1 and TRBJ1-1; D is uncertain. The CDR3 is 13 residues long. Trimming took off 0 bases at V and 10 bases at J, with 12 bases between the two ends. Germline CDR1 and CDR2: LGHDT and YNNKEL (reference sequence). The CDR3 loop is CASSQESWPRAFF. The CDR3 DNA sequence: TGTGCCAGCAGCCAAGAGTCCTGGCCGCGAGCTTTCTTT.

This clonotype showed up just once. The rearrangement joins TRBV29-1 to TRBJ1-2, with TRBD1 identical over 9 bases. Germline loops: CDR1 SQVTM, CDR2 ANQGSEA. This CDR3 is built from 15 residues. After removal of 3 bases from V and 5 bases from J, the junction contained 10 bases not matched to a gene. The chain's CDR3 is CSVDTGGILGYGYTF. The CDR3 nucleotides are TGCAGCGTTGATACAGGGGGCATTTTAGGATATGGCTACACCTTC.

The gene calls are TRBV5-1 and TRBJ2-5; 8 positions agree with TRBD1. This CDR3 contains 16 residues. CDR1 and CDR2 from the germline V gene are SGHRS and YFSETQ. Losses at the gene ends were 5 bases for V and 0 bases for J; bases not matched to a gene: 9. CDR3 protein: CASSPGTGPYQETQYF. CDR3 coding DNA: TGCGCCAGCAGTCCGGGGACAGGACCGTACCAAGAGACCCAGTACTTC.

This clonotype is medium-sized. The chain recombines TRBV5-6 with TRBJ2-1; the match to TRBD2 covers 8 bases. Germline loops: CDR1 SGHDT, CDR2 YYEEEE. This CDR3 is 16 amino acids long. J was trimmed by 4 bases and V by 5 bases; bases with no gene match: 11. Here the CDR3 reads CASSPEREGRYNEQFF. In DNA form, the CDR3 reads TGTGCCAGCAGTCCGGAACGGGAGGGCCGGTACAATGAGCAGTTCTTC.

This chain uses TRBV12-3 or TRBV12-4 with TRBJ1-4; D uncertain. V lost 3 bases to trimming and J lost 0 bases, with 8 bases between them. The CDR3 loop spans 15 amino acids. The CDR3 region has the DNA TGTGCCAGCAGTTTCAGTTTCCCAACTAATGAAAAACTGTTTTTT. It translates to CASSFSFPTNEKLFF.

The chain links TRBV4-1 to TRBJ1-5; the match to TRBD1 covers 7 bases. The CDR3 has 16 amino acids. The V gene's germline CDR1 is MGHRA and CDR2 YSYEKL. J gave up 1 base and V 3 bases, and 6 bases lay outside the gene matches. The DNA for the CDR3 is TGCGCCAGCAGCCAGCCTAGACAGGGAAGCAATCAGCCCCAGCATTTT. The encoded protein is CASSQPRQGSNQPQHF.

The rearrangement links TRBV3-1 to TRBJ1-1, with 9 bases that match TRBD1. The J segment lost 10 bases and the V segment lost 6 bases, leaving 6 bases of the junction unmatched. This CDR3 spans 12 amino acids. Germline V CDR1 and CDR2: LGHDT, YNNKEL (reference sequence). The CDR3 sequence: CASSPQGAGAFF. CDR3 coding DNA: TGTGCCAGCAGTCCACAGGGGGCGGGAGCTTTCTTT.

This clonotype was seen only a few times. The V and J genes are TRBV20-1 and TRBJ1-2; D is possibly TRBD1 (6 bases). This CDR3 spans 15 amino acids. Trimming removed 0 bases at V and 4 bases at J, with 15 bases between. Germline values: CDR1 DFQATT, CDR2 SNEGSKA (reference sequence). The CDR3 nucleotides are TGCAGTGCTAGAGATGACGGGGGCGGTAGCTATGGCTACACCTTC. Protein sequence: CSARDDGGGSYGYTF.

The CDR3 coding sequence is TGTGCCAGCAGCCGGGGGACAGGGTATGAAGCTTTCTTT. Protein: CASSRGTGYEAFF. V gene TRBV7-9 combines with J gene TRBJ1-1; TRBD1 aligns across 9 bases. CDR1 and CDR2 from the germline V gene are SEHNR and FQNEAQ (reference sequence). V lost 5 bases, J lost 7 bases, and 5 bases stayed unmatched. The CDR3 consists of 13 residues.

Points on this clonotype: The junction does not match germline at one end; this may be a read error. The rearrangement links TRBV20-1 to TRBJ2-1; 11 bases map to TRBD2. Germline V gene sequence: CDR1 DFQATT, CDR2 SNEGSKA (reference sequence). The CDR3 spans 16 residues. The DNA for the CDR3 is TGCTGTGCTAGAGATTGGGCTAGCGGGGGGAAAAATGAGCAGTTCTTC. Its protein product is CCARDWASGGKNEQFF.

This clonotype has a handful of counts. V gene TRBV10-3 combines with J gene TRBJ1-1; no reliable D call. The CDR3 runs 14 residues. Germline assignment: CDR1 ENHRY and CDR2 SYGVKD. V was shortened by 3 bases and J by 1 base, with 9 bases between the two germline ends. The CDR3 bases are TGTGCCATCAGTGAAAGGCTGACGAACACTGAAGCTTTCTTT. The encoded protein is CAISERLTNTEAFF.

This clonotype was picked up a small number of times. The chain links TRBV5-1 to TRBJ2-4; the match to TRBD1 covers 10 bases. The CDR3 length is 15 residues. V was pared by 4 bases and J by 7 bases, with 8 bases of the junction left unmatched. Germline loops: CDR1 SGHRS, CDR2 YFSETQ. The CDR3 region has the DNA TGCGCCAGCAGCATAATAGGGACAGGGGCCAACATTCAGTACTTC. Its protein product is CASSIIGTGANIQYF.

This chain connects TRBV18 to TRBJ2-3, with 14 nucleotides matching TRBD2. Trimming removed 8 bases from V and 9 bases from J; junction bases left unmatched: 10. There are 15 residues in the CDR3. The germline V gene encodes CDR1 KGHSH and CDR2 LQKENI. The CDR3 spells CASARTSGRPATQYF. The DNA of the CDR3 is TGTGCCAGCGCCCGGACTAGCGGGAGGCCCGCCACGCAGTATTTT.

This clonotype was observed at least ten times. The gene calls are TRBV28 and TRBJ2-1, with a weak D call TRBD1 (5 bases). V was pared by 10 bases and J by 2 bases, with 12 bases between. The CDR3 spans 13 residues. The germline CDR1 and CDR2 sequences are MDHEN and SYDVKM. The CDR3 nucleotides are TGTGCCACCCGACAGAAACCCTACAATGAGCAGTTCTTC. Its translation: CATRQKPYNEQFF.

This rearrangement joins TRBV12-3 or TRBV12-4 to TRBJ1-1, with D possibly matching TRBD1 (5 bases). Trimming took 3 bases from V and 4 from J, leaving 15 bases between them. The CDR3 totals 15 residues. CDR3 sequence: CASSFGPGGTTEAFF. DNA for the CDR3: TGTGCCAGCAGTTTTGGCCCCGGGGGGACCACTGAAGCTTTCTTT.

The CDR3, as DNA: TGTGCCAGCAGTTTAGATCTTTTGGACACCCAACGGCAGTACTTC. It codes for CASSLDLLDTQRQYF. V gene TRBV12-3 or TRBV12-4 combines with J gene TRBJ2-7, with D possibly matching TRBD1 (5 bases). The germline V and J ends were trimmed by 1 base and 9 bases, with 19 bases remaining between them. The CDR3 covers 15 residues.

At least ten counts were recorded for this clonotype. The chain recombines TRBV7-2 with TRBJ2-7, with D possibly being TRBD2 (5 bases). Germline V CDR1 and CDR2: SGHTA, FQGNSA. The CDR3 loop spans 15 amino acids. Deletions cut 1 base from V and 4 bases from J, with 14 bases between. The CDR3 sequence is CASSLEVGGLYEQYF. The DNA for the CDR3 is TGTGCCAGCAGCTTAGAAGTAGGAGGCTTATACGAGCAGTACTTC.

With regard to this clonotype: The junction differs from germline at one of its ends, possibly a read error. CDR3 amino acids: CASSPKHRNSEAFF. The CDR3 region has the DNA TGTGCCAGCAGCCCTAAGCATAGGAACAGTGAAGCTTTCTTT. The V and J genes are TRBV3-1 and TRBJ1-1; D remains ambiguous. The CDR3 covers 14 residues. Germline V gene data show CDR1 as LGHDT and CDR2 as YNNKEL (reference sequence).